This is a list of T cell receptor beta chains from one sample in a study of OX40 agonist ivuxolimab in advanced cancers. Sequencing used immunoSEQ multiplex PCR; TCRdb keeps in-frame clones, though not all of them. Of under 25,000 clones in the sample, around 83% were seen once. This specimen consisted of CD4+ or CD8+ T cells sorted from blood, obtained in a trial of the OX40 agonist ivuxolimab. These receptors originate from an adult with an advanced solid tumor such as melanoma, head and neck, liver or kidney cancer. Both conserved end residues are part of each CDR3. A D gene is named only where the DNA matches it firmly. Not all rows give a size; the values are once, few, many and, for expanded clones, a class.

v_gene,abundance,d_gene,j_gene,CDR3nt,CDR3aa
TRBV13,NA,NA,TRBJ2-6,TGTGCCAGCAGCTCCAACTCTGGGGCCAACGTCCTGACTTTC,CASSSNSGANVLTF
TRBV6-5,once,TRBD1,TRBJ1-1,TGTGCCAGCAGGCAACAGGGGTGGTGGACTGAAGCTTTCTTT,CASRQQGWWTEAFF
TRBV9,NA,NA,TRBJ2-2,TGTGCCAGCAGCGTAAATCCTGAGGCCGGGGAGCTGTTTTTT,CASSVNPEAGELFF
TRBV7-9,few,NA,TRBJ1-1,TGTGCCAGCAGCTTAGGGGCAGTTATGAACACTGAAGCTTTCTTT,CASSLGAVMNTEAFF
TRBV7-2,NA,NA,TRBJ2-5,TGTGCCAGCAGCTTTCAGGGGCTAGAGACCCAGTACTTC,CASSFQGLETQYF
TRBV19,NA,NA,TRBJ1-3,TGTGCCAGTAGTACCTTAGGTGGCCTGGGAAACACCATATATTTT,CASSTLGGLGNTIYF
TRBV18,NA,NA,TRBJ2-7,TGTGCCAGCTCACCAAACAGGCCCTACGAGCAGTACTTC,CASSPNRPYEQYF
TRBV5-6,NA,NA,TRBJ2-7,TGTGCCAGCAGCTTGCGACTTCTCTCCTACGAGCAGTACTTC,CASSLRLLSYEQYF
TRBV6-1,NA,TRBD2,TRBJ2-7,TGTGCCAGCAGTCCTAGCGGTTCCTCCTACGAGCAGTACTTC,CASSPSGSSYEQYF
TRBV18,NA,TRBD1,TRBJ1-1,TGTGCCAGCTCAAGTCAGGGGGCGGTTGGCAGCACTGAAGCTTTCTTT,CASSSQGAVGSTEAFF
TRBV27,NA,TRBD1,TRBJ2-3,TGTGCCAGCAGTTTATCGCCCCCCCTCGACAGGGATCGAAATACAGATACGCAGTATTTT,CASSLSPPLDRDRNTDTQYF
TRBV2,few,NA,TRBJ2-7,TGTGCCAGCAATCGGGGCAGGGTGAGAGAGCAGTACTTC,CASNRGRVREQYF
TRBV7-9,few,NA,TRBJ1-2,TGTGCCAGCAGCTTTGAGGGGGTGGATGGCTACACCTTC,CASSFEGVDGYTF
TRBV2,NA,TRBD1,TRBJ1-1,TGTGCCAGCAGTGCGGACAGGGCCTTTGAAGCTTTCTTT,CASSADRAFEAFF
TRBV2,NA,NA,TRBJ1-2,TGTGCCAGCAGCCCCTGGAGGAACTATGGCTACACCTTC,CASSPWRNYGYTF
TRBV2,NA,NA,TRBJ2-7,TGTGCCAGCAGGGCGCTGGGTCGGGGGGCATCCTACGAGCAGTACTTC,CASRALGRGASYEQYF
TRBV7-9,NA,TRBD1,TRBJ2-7,TGTGCCAGCAGCTTGGACAGGGGGAACGAGCAGTACTTC,CASSLDRGNEQYF
TRBV7-6,medium-sized,TRBD2,TRBJ2-7,TGTGCCAGCAGCGCGGGAGCGAGCTACGAGCAGTACTTC,CASSAGASYEQYF
TRBV5-1,NA,NA,TRBJ2-2,TGCGCCAGCAGCTCGCAGGTGGCCCCAACCGGGGAGCTGTTTTTT,CASSSQVAPTGELFF
TRBV7-6,NA,TRBD1,TRBJ1-2,TGTGCCAGCAGCTACGACAGGGGTAATGGCTACACCTTC,CASSYDRGNGYTF
TRBV18,NA,TRBD1,TRBJ2-7,TGTGCCAGCTCACCAACAGGGGGAGACTACGAGCAGTACTTC,CASSPTGGDYEQYF
TRBV11-2,NA,TRBD1,TRBJ1-3,TGTGCCAGCAGGGACAGGGCAAAGGGAAACACCATATATTTT,CASRDRAKGNTIYF
TRBV7-2,NA,NA,TRBJ1-1,TGTGCCAGCAGCTTAATCTGGAACACTGAAGCTTTCTTT,CASSLIWNTEAFF
TRBV18,NA,NA,TRBJ2-5,TGTGCCAGCTCACCGTGGAGCCAAGAGACCCAGTACTTC,CASSPWSQETQYF
TRBV9,once,NA,TRBJ2-1,TGTGCCAGCAGCGGGACTGAGCAGTTCTTC,CASSGTEQFF
TRBV6-4,once,TRBD2,TRBJ2-3,TGTGCCAGCAGTGAGCGGGGGGACACAGATACGCAGTATTTT,CASSERGDTDTQYF
TRBV27,NA,NA,TRBJ1-5,TGTGCCACAAACAGGGCAGGGGTGGGTCAGCCCCAGCATTTT,CATNRAGVGQPQHF
TRBV7-9,NA,TRBD2,TRBJ2-5,TGTGCCAGCAGCCCCGGGGGTAGCGGGAGTGTTGAAGAGACCCAGTACTTC,CASSPGGSGSVEETQYF
TRBV5-1,NA,NA,TRBJ1-1,TGCGCCAGCAGCTTGGGAGGACAGCTGAACACTGAAGCTTTCTTT,CASSLGGQLNTEAFF
TRBV7-3,NA,TRBD2,TRBJ2-1,TGTGCCAGCAGCTTCGCTGGACTAGCGGGGGCTGACAATGAGCAGTTCTTC,CASSFAGLAGADNEQFF
TRBV2,NA,NA,TRBJ2-5,TGTGCCAGCAGTGAAACGAGGGGGGAGCAAGAGACCCAGTACTTC,CASSETRGEQETQYF
TRBV9,NA,TRBD2,TRBJ2-1,TGTGCCAGCAGCGTAGCTGGTTTAGCGGGGGGCTCCTACAATGAGCAGTTCTTC,CASSVAGLAGGSYNEQFF
TRBV6-5,few,TRBD1,TRBJ1-6,TGTGCCAGCAGTTACGGGACAGATTCACCCCTCCACTTT,CASSYGTDSPLHF
TRBV11-3,NA,NA,TRBJ2-7,TGTGCCAGCAGCGGATCCGGGGGCTACGAGCAGTACTTC,CASSGSGGYEQYF
TRBV2,NA,NA,TRBJ2-7,TGTGCCAGCAGGGGTCTCCCAACCGCCTACGAGCAGTACTTC,CASRGLPTAYEQYF
TRBV19,NA,TRBD2,TRBJ2-1,TGTGCCAGTAGTAAACAGTCTTCTAGCGGGCCCTACAATGAGCAGTTCTTC,CASSKQSSSGPYNEQFF
TRBV4-1,NA,NA,TRBJ2-3,TGCGCCAGCAGCCAGCTAAATTGGGCAGCAGATACGCAGTATTTT,CASSQLNWAADTQYF
TRBV11-2,NA,TRBD1,TRBJ1-2,TGTGCCAGCAGCAAGACCTCCGGGACAGGGAACTATGGCTACACCTTC,CASSKTSGTGNYGYTF
TRBV19,NA,NA,TRBJ2-2,TGTGCCAGTACTCCCAGGCTACGTGGGGAGCTGTTTTTT,CASTPRLRGELFF
TRBV19,NA,TRBD2,TRBJ2-3,TGTGCCAGTAAGCTAGCGGGGGGGACAGATACGCAGTATTTT,CASKLAGGTDTQYF